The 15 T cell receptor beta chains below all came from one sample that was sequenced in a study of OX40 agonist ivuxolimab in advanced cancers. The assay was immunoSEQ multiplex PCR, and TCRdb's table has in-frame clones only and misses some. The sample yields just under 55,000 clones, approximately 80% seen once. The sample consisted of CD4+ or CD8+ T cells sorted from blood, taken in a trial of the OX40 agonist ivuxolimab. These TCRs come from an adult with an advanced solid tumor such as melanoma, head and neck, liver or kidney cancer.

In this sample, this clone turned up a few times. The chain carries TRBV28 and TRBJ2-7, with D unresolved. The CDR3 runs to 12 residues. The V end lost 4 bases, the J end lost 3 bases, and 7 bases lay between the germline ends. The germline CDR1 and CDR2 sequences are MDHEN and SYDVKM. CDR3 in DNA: TGTGCCAGCAGTTCTGCACACTACGAGCAGTACTTC. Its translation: CASSSAHYEQYF.

The CDR3: CASSTPAQETQYF. The CDR3 DNA sequence: TGTGCCAGCAGCACCCCCGCTCAAGAGACCCAGTACTTC. The J gene is TRBJ2-5, the V gene TRBV9; D ambiguous. The germline CDR1 and CDR2 sequences are SGDLS and YYNGEE. The germline V and J ends were trimmed by 4 bases and 2 bases, with 9 bases remaining between them. The CDR3 sequence is 13 residues long.

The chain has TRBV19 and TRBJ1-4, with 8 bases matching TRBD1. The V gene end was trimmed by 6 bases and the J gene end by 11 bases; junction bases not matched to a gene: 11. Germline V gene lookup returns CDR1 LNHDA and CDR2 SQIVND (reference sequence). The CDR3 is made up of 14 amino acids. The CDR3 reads CASRASDRVAKLFF. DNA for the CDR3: TGTGCCAGTAGAGCTTCGGACAGGGTGGCCAAACTGTTTTTT. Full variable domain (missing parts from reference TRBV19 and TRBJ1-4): DGGITQSPKYLFRKEGQNVTLSCEQNLNHDAMYWYRQDPGQGLRLIYYSQIVNDFQKGDIAEGYSVSREKKESFPLTVTSAQKNPTAFYLCASRASDRVAKLFFGSGTQLSVL.

For the CDR3, the DNA is TGTGCCAGCAGTGGGGACCTACTTAGTCAGCCCCAGCATTTT. Its translation is CASSGDLLSQPQHF. The J gene is TRBJ1-5, the V gene TRBV6-1, with D perhaps TRBD1 (5 bases). Germline CDR1 and CDR2: MNHNS and SASEGT. This CDR3 comprises 14 residues. Trimming removed 4 bases from V and 6 bases from J, with 13 bases in between.

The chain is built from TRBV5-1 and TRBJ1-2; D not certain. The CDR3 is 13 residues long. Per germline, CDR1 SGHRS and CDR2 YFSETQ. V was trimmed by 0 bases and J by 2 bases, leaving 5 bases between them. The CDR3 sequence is CASSLDQNYGYTF. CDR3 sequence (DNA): TGCGCCAGCAGCTTGGACCAGAACTATGGCTACACCTTC. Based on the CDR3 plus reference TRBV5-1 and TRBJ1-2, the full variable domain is KAGVTQTPRYLIKTRGQQVTLSCSPISGHRSVSWYQQTPGQGLQFLFEYFSETQRNKGNFPGRFSGRQFSNSRSEMNVSTLELGDSALYLCASSLDQNYGYTFGSGTRLTVV.

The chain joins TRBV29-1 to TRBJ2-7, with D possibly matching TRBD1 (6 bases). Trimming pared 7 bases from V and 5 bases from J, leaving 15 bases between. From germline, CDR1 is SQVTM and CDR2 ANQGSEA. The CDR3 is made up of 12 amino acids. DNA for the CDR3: TGCAGCGCAGCAGGGGTGGGACACGAGCAGTACTTC. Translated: CSAAGVGHEQYF.

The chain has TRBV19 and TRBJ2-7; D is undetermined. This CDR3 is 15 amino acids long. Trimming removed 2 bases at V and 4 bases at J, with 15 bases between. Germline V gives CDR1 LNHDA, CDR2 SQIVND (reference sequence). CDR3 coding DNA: TGTGCCAGTAGTATAACCGCTGGCCAGCTATACGAGCAGTACTTC. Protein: CASSITAGQLYEQYF. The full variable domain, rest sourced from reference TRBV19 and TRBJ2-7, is DGGITQSPKYLFRKEGQNVTLSCEQNLNHDAMYWYRQDPGQGLRLIYYSQIVNDFQKGDIAEGYSVSREKKESFPLTVTSAQKNPTAFYLCASSITAGQLYEQYFGPGTRLTVT.

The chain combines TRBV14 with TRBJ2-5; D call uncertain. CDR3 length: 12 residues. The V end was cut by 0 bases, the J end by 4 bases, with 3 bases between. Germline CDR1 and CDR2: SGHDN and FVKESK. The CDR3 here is CASSQERETQYF. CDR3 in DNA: TGTGCCAGCAGCCAAGAGCGAGAGACCCAGTACTTC. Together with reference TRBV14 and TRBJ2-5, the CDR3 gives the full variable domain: EAGVTQFPSHSVIEKGQTVTLRCDPISGHDNLYWYRRVMGKEIKFLLHFVKESKQDESGMPNNRFLAERTGGTYSTLKVQPAELEDSGVYFCASSQERETQYFGPGTRLLVL.

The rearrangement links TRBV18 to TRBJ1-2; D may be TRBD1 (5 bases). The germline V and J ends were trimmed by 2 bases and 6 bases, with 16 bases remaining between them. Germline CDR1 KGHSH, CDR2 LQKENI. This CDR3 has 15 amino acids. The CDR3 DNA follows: TGTGCCAGCTCACCATCCGGACAAATTAGAAATGGCTACACCTTC. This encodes CASSPSGQIRNGYTF.

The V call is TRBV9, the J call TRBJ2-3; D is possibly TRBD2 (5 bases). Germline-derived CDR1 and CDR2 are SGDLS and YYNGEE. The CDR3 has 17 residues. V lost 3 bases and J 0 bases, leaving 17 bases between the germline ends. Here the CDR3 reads CASSAAHGGSSTDTQYF. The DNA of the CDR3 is TGTGCCAGCAGCGCCGCCCACGGAGGATCTAGCACAGATACGCAGTATTTT.

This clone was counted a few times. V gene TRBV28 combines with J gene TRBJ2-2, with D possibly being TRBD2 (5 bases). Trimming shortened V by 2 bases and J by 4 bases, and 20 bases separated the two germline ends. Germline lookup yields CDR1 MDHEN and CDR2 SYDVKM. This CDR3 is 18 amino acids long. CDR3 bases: TGTGCCAGCAGTTTAGGGCGACTTTTCCGGGATCGCACCGGGGAGCTGTTTTTT. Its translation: CASSLGRLFRDRTGELFF.

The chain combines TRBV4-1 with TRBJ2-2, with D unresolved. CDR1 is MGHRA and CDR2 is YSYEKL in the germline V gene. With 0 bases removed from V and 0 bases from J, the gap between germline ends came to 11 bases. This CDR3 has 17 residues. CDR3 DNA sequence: TGCGCCAGCAGCCAAGATCGAAGAGGAGCGAACACCGGGGAGCTGTTTTTT. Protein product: CASSQDRRGANTGELFF.

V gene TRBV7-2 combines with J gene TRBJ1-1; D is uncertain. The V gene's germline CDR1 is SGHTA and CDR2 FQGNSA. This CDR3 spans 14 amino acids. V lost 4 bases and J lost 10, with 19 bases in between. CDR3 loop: CASSSGGYQYGAFF. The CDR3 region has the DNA TGTGCCAGCAGCTCCGGCGGATACCAGTACGGAGCTTTCTTT.

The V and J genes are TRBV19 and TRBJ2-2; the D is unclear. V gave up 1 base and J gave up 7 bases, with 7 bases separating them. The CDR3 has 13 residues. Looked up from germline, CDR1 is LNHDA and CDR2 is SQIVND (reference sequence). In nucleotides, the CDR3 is TGTGCCAGTAGTATAGGTTTTCACGGGGAGCTGTTTTTT. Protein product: CASSIGFHGELFF.

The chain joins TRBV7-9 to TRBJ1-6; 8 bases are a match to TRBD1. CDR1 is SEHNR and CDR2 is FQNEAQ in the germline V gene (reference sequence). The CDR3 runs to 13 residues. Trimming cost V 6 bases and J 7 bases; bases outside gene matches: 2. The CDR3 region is CASRGQVNSPLHF. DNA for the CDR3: TGTGCCAGCAGGGGACAGGTCAATTCACCCCTCCACTTT.